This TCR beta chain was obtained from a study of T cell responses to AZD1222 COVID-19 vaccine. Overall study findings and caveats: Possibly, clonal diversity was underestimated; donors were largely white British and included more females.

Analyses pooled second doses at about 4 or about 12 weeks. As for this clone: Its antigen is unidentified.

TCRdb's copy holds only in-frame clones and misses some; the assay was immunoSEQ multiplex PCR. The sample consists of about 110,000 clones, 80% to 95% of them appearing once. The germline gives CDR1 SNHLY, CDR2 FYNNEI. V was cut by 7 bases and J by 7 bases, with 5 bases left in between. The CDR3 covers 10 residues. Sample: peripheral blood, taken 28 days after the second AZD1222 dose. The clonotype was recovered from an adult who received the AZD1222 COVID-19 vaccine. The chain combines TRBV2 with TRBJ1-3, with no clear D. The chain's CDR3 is CASNANTIYF. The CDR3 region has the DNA TGTGCCAGCAACGCCAACACCATATATTTT.